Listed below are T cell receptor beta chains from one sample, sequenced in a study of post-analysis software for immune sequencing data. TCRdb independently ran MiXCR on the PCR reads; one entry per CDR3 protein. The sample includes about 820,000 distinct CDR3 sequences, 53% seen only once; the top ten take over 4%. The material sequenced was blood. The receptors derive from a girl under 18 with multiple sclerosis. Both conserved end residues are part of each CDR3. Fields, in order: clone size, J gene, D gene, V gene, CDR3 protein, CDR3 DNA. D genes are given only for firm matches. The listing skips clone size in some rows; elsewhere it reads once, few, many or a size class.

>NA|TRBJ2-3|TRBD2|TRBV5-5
CASLTGGAGDTQYF
TGTGCCAGCTTGACGGGGGGGGCTGGAGATACGCAGTATTTT
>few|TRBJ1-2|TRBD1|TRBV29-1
CSVGGTDYGYTF
TGCAGCGTGGGTGGGACAGATTATGGCTACACCTTC
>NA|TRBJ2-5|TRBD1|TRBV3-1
CASSPADREETQYF
TGTGCCAGCAGCCCAGCGGACAGGGAAGAGACCCAGTACTTC
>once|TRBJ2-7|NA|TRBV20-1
CSAPGHLSTYEQYF
TGCAGTGCCCCAGGGCACCTCTCTACCTACGAGCAGTACTTC
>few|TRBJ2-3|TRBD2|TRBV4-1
CASSGGVWGSTDTQYF
TGCGCCAGCAGCGGGGGGGTTTGGGGAAGCACAGATACGCAGTATTTT
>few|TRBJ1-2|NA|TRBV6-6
CASSYLEGYGYTF
TGTGCCAGCAGTTACCTCGAAGGTTATGGCTACACCTTC
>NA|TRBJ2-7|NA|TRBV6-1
CANGPGPTYEQYF
TGTGCCAACGGACCGGGACCAACCTACGAGCAGTACTTC
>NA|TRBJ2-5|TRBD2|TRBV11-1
CASSLRTAGGSETQYF
TGTGCCAGCAGCCTAAGAACAGCGGGGGGTTCGGAGACCCAGTACTTC
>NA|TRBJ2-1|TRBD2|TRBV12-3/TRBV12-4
CASSFRRSASLAGEQFF
TGTGCCAGCAGTTTTAGGCGGTCGGCATCGTTAGCGGGTGAGCAGTTCTTC
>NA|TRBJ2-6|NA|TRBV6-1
CASSGGPGVSGANVLTF
TGTGCCAGCAGCGGGGGGCCAGGGGTCTCTGGGGCCAACGTCCTGACTTTC
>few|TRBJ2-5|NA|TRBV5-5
CASSLPGVRQETQYF
TGTGCCAGCAGCTTACCGGGGGTTCGGCAAGAGACCCAGTACTTC
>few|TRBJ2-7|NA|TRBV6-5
CASGRLGTPIEQYF
TGTGCCAGCGGAAGACTAGGGACGCCTATCGAGCAGTACTTC
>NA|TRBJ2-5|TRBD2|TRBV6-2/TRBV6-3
CASTPTSGTGNEQYF
TGTGCCAGCACCCCGACTAGCGGGACGGGCAATGAGCAGTACTTC
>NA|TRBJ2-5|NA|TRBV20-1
CSARDSAEGYKETQYF
TGCAGTGCTAGAGATTCGGCGGAAGGATATAAAGAGACCCAGTACTTC
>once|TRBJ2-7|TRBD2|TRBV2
CASTIAGGRYEQYF
TGTGCCAGCACCATAGCGGGAGGACGCTACGAGCAGTACTTC
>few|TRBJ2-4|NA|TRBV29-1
CSVAQQGKENIQYF
TGCAGCGTCGCGCAACAGGGTAAAGAAAACATTCAGTACTTC
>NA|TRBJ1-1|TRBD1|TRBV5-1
CASRREGASDTEAFF
TGCGCCAGCAGAAGGGAGGGGGCCTCGGACACTGAAGCTTTCTTT
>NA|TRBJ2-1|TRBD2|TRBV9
CASTPWTSGFYNEQFF
TGTGCCAGCACGCCCTGGACTAGCGGCTTCTACAATGAGCAGTTCTTC
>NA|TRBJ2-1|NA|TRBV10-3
CAINDSGNEQFF
TGTGCCATCAACGACAGTGGCAATGAGCAGTTCTTC
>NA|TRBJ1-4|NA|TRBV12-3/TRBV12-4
CASSPRTGFNEKRFF
TGTGCCAGCAGTCCACGGACCGGCTTCAATGAAAAACGGTTTTTT
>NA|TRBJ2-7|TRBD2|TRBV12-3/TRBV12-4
CASSSQLGLAGSSYEQYF
TGTGCCAGCAGTTCCCAACTCGGACTAGCGGGGAGCTCCTACGAGCAGTACTTC
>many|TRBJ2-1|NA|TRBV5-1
CASSFGNEQFF
TGTGCCAGCAGCTTTGGGAATGAGCAGTTCTTC
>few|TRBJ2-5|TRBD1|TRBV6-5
CASSYRTGKETQYF
TGTGCCAGCAGTTACCGGACAGGGAAAGAGACCCAGTACTTC
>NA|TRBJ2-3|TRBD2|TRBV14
CASSQGLAGSGDTQYF
TGTGCCAGCAGCCAAGGCCTAGCGGGGAGCGGAGATACGCAGTATTTT
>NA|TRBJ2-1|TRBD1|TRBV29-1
CSVRQGNNEQFF
TGCAGCGTGAGACAGGGGAACAATGAGCAGTTCTTC
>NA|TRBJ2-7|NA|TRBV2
CASSGPHYEQYF
TGTGCCAGCAGCGGGCCCCATTACGAGCAGTACTTC
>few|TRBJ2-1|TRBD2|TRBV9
CASSLGGTSGYQSSYNEQFF
TGTGCCAGCAGCCTGGGGGGGACTAGCGGGTATCAAAGCTCCTACAATGAGCAGTTCTTC
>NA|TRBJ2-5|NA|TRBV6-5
CAGRDPLSQETQYF
TGTGCCGGCAGGGACCCTTTATCTCAAGAGACCCAGTACTTC
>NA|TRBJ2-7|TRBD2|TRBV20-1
CSARDRRLANYEQYF
TGCAGTGCTAGAGATAGGAGACTAGCGAACTACGAGCAGTACTTC
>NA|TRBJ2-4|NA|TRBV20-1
CSARDGARNSKNIQYF
TGCAGTGCTAGAGATGGGGCGAGGAACTCCAAAAACATTCAGTACTTC
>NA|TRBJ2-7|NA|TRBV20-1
CSARDVLANYEQYF
TGCAGTGCTAGAGATGTCCTAGCGAACTACGAGCAGTACTTC
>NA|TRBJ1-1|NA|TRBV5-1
CASSSNMNPEAFF
TGCGCCAGCAGCTCAAACATGAACCCTGAAGCTTTCTTT
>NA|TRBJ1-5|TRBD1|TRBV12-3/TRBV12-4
CASSLIMGQGANNQPQHF
TGTGCCAGCAGCCTCATTATGGGACAGGGGGCCAACAATCAGCCCCAGCATTTT
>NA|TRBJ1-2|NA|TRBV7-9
CASSLGVSGGYTF
TGTGCCAGCAGCTTAGGCGTGTCGGGAGGCTACACCTTC
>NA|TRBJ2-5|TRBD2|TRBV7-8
CASSLAALAVEEQYF
TGTGCCAGCAGCTTAGCGGCACTAGCGGTAGAGGAGCAGTACTTC
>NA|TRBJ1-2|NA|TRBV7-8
CASSHDSGYGYTF
TGTGCCAGCAGCCACGACAGCGGATATGGCTACACCTTC
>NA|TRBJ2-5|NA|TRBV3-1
CASSQGLGLQETQYF
TGTGCCAGCAGCCAAGGGCTCGGGCTTCAAGAGACCCAGTACTTC
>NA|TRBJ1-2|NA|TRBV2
CASISGPGHLGYTF
TGTGCCAGCATCTCAGGACCAGGACATCTCGGCTACACCTTC
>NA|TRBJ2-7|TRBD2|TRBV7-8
CASSLLAGGQISYYEQYF
TGTGCCAGCAGCTTACTAGCGGGGGGGCAGATCTCATACTACGAGCAGTACTTC
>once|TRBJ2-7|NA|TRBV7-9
CASSFSHEDYEQYF
TGTGCCAGCAGCTTCTCCCACGAGGACTACGAGCAGTACTTC
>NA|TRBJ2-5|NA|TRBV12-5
CAGGSLAGETQYF
TGTGCTGGTGGTTCGCTAGCTGGAGAGACCCAGTACTTC
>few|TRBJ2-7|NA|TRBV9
CASSVDPLAGYEQYF
TGTGCCAGCAGCGTTGATCCCCTTGCGGGCTACGAGCAGTACTTC
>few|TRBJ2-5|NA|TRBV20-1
CSATLQTNQETQYF
TGCAGTGCTACTCTCCAGACTAACCAAGAGACCCAGTACTTC
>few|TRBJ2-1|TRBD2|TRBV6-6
CASTPRWTSGNNEQFF
TGTGCCAGCACCCCCCGGTGGACTAGCGGAAACAATGAGCAGTTCTTC
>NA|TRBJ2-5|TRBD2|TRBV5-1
CASSRREWIPETQYF
TGCGCCAGCAGTAGGCGGGAGTGGATCCCAGAGACCCAGTACTTC